This TCR beta chain was sequenced for a study of blood T cell repertoires in COVID-19. The CDR3 loop spans 14 amino acids. V lost 1 base to trimming and J lost 4 bases; unmatched junction nucleotides: 3. CDR1 KGHSH and CDR2 LQKENI come from the germline V gene. Sequencing used immunoSEQ multiplex PCR; TCRdb keeps in-frame clones, though not all of them. The sample has 110,000 or so clones, about 80% seen once; the top ten hold 8.1%. The V and J genes are TRBV18 and TRBJ1-1; 7 bases align to TRBD1. This TCR was recovered from a woman in her thirties or forties with acute or convalescent COVID-19. The source material was peripheral blood. For the CDR3, the DNA is TGTGCCAGCTCACCACGGACAGGCGCCACTGAAGCTTTCTTT. Translating gives CASSPRTGATEAFF.